These T cell receptor beta chains were read from a single sample in a study of cytomegalovirus exposure and HLA in healthy donors. Libraries were prepared by immunoSEQ multiplex PCR; TCRdb keeps only in-frame clonotypes and omits some of them. Of about 83,000 clones in the sample, around 81% were seen once. The sequencing sample was made of PBMCs. All receptors come from a woman under 40 in good health and CMV-seronegative. Both conserved end residues are trimmed from each CDR3. Fields, in order: V gene, clone size, J gene, CDR3 protein. Where a row states a size, it is once, few, many or the class of an expanded clone; other rows omit it.

TRBV19	NA	TRBJ1-1	ASSVSLMNTEAF
TRBV7-9	NA	TRBJ2-7	ASSPTGLAAYEQY
TRBV27	NA	TRBJ2-5	ASRRLAWPTTQETQY
TRBV6-1	NA	TRBJ2-3	ASTRRESTDTQY
TRBV19	NA	TRBJ2-1	ASSLPAGAIPGEQF
TRBV27	NA	TRBJ2-1	ASSRIRPYNEQF
TRBV7-9	NA	TRBJ2-5	ASSLPQVETQY
TRBV6-1	NA	TRBJ2-7	ASSEEGGGAGEQY
TRBV5-1	NA	TRBJ2-1	ASRYSGSSYNEQF
TRBV9	NA	TRBJ2-7	ASSPHLTGGAYEQY
TRBV10-3	few	TRBJ1-3	AISDLASSGNTIY
TRBV7-9	NA	TRBJ2-3	ASSLLPGQVFSSTDTQY
TRBV9	NA	TRBJ1-1	ASSPLTKNTEAF
TRBV7-8	NA	TRBJ1-2	ASSLVARLNYGYT
TRBV9	NA	TRBJ2-3	ASSVDVRDMQY
TRBV15	NA	TRBJ2-2	ATSEGTVNSGELF